The T cell receptor (beta chain) described here comes from a study of cytomegalovirus exposure and HLA in healthy donors. Study overall: Previous work identified roughly 110 million unique TCR beta sequences from around 200 million T cells. The study, taken as a whole, reports: Published work reported that the classifier diagnosed cytomegalovirus status with high specificity and sensitivity.

The CDR3 totals 14 residues. Between the trimmed V and J ends, which lost 4 bases and 6 bases, there was a span of 13 bases. The germline gives CDR1 MDHEN, CDR2 SYDVKM. Both 60 Vbeta primers and 13 Jbeta primers went into the PCR. Per the original data handling: Later, an analysis found about 80 million unique TCR beta chains, and roughly 10 million of these were shared. TCRdb keeps only in-frame clones here, not all; method: immunoSEQ multiplex PCR. D and trimming come from the DNA, and the V and J calls and clone size come from that table. Here the sample spans about 160,000 clones, roughly 80% being singletons. Note on this clone: Its antigen is not identified.

The TCR was taken from a male donor in good health and CMV-seropositive. The rearrangement joins TRBV28 to TRBJ2-4, with a tentative D call TRBD1 (6 bases). The sample comprised PBMCs. Here the CDR3 reads CASSSTGWRNIQYF. The CDR3 DNA reads as TGTGCCAGCAGTTCCACAGGGTGGAGAAACATTCAGTACTTC.